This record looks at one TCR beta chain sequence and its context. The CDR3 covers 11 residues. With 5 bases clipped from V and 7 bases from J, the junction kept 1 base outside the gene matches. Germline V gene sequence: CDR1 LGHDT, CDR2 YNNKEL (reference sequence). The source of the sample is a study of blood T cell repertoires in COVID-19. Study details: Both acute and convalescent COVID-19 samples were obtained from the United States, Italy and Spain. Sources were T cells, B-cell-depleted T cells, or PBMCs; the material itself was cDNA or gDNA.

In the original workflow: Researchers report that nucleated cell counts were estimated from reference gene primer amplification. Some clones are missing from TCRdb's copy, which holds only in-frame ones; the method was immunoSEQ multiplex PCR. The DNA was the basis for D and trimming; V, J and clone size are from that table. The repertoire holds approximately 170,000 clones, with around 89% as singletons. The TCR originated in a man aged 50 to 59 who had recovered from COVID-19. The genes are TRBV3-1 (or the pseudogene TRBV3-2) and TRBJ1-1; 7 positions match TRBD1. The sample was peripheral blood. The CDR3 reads CASSGQVEAFF. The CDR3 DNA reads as TGTGCCAGCAGCGGACAGGTTGAAGCTTTCTTT.